A selection of T cell receptor beta chains follows, all from one sample in a study of response to subunit inactivated influenza vaccine. TCRdb redid the calling of the RT-PCR reads with MiXCR, one entry per CDR3 protein. Of more than 250,000 distinct CDR3 sequences listed, 21% were seen once; the top ten hold around 9.6%. This material consisted of PBMCs from blood, taken 21 months after vaccination. The receptors derive from a man aged 50-75 years who received an inactivated influenza vaccine. CDR3s include the opening cysteine and the closing phenylalanine or tryptophan. The order of the fields is J gene, D gene, V gene, clone size, CDR3 DNA, CDR3 protein. The D gene is left open where the match is weak. Size tells how often a clone was seen (once, few, many) or the class of an expanded clone, and some rows leave it out.

>TRBJ2-7|TRBD1|TRBV10-3|.
TGTGCCGTCCGGGACAGGACCTACGAGCAGTACTTC
CAVRDRTYEQYF
>TRBJ1-1|TRBD1|TRBV5-1|.
TGCGCCAGCAGCCCCTCGACAGGGACCACTGAAGCTTTCTTT
CASSPSTGTTEAFF
>TRBJ1-2|TRBD1|TRBV3-1|few
TGTGCCAGCCGCAGGGGGCGCGGTGGCTACACCTTC
CASRRGRGGYTF
>TRBJ2-1|TRBD2|TRBV5-1|few
TGCGCCAGCAGCGTAGCGGGAGGAATCTACAATGAGCAGTTCTTC
CASSVAGGIYNEQFF
>TRBJ1-6|.|TRBV10-2|many
TGCGCCAGCAGTGAGTCGCCCCGGGGCCGCGGAAGTTCACCCCTCCACTTT
CASSESPRGRGSSPLHF
>TRBJ2-1|.|TRBV12-3/TRBV12-4|.
TGTGCCAGCCGGGGGTTCTCCTACAATGAGCAGTTCTTC
CASRGFSYNEQFF
>TRBJ2-7|TRBD2|TRBV20-1|.
TGCAGTGCCATCATAGCGGGAGGGCTCTACGAGCAGTACTTC
CSAIIAGGLYEQYF
>TRBJ2-2|TRBD2|TRBV9|.
TGTGCCAGCAGCGTAGAGGTAGCGGGAACGACCGGGGAGCTGTTTTTT
CASSVEVAGTTGELFF
>TRBJ1-6|.|TRBV5-1|few
TGCGCCAGCAGCTCGAACCTCCTAGGGCCGTATAATTCACCCCTCCACTTT
CASSSNLLGPYNSPLHF
>TRBJ2-7|.|TRBV11-2|few
TGTGCCAGCAGCTTAATGCAGGCCACCCACGAGCAGTACTTC
CASSLMQATHEQYF
>TRBJ1-1|.|TRBV20-1|.
TGCAGTGCTAGAGATGAACAGGCTACGAACACTGAAGCTTTCTTT
CSARDEQATNTEAFF
>TRBJ1-4|.|TRBV5-1|.
TGCGCCAGCAGTCCCTTGAGCGGAACTAATGAAAAACTGTTTTTT
CASSPLSGTNEKLFF
>TRBJ1-4|.|TRBV20-1|few
TGCAGTGCTAGGGCTCAGACGGAAAAACTGTTTTTT
CSARAQTEKLFF
>TRBJ1-1|.|TRBV27|.
TGTGCCAGCAGTTCCACAGGCCCGGGTATGACTTTCTTT
CASSSTGPGMTFF
>TRBJ1-1|.|TRBV30|.
TGTGCCAATCGTGGAGTAGGGATAAACACTGAAGCTTTCTTT
CANRGVGINTEAFF
>TRBJ1-6|.|TRBV7-9|once
TGTGCCAGCAGCCCCCCAAGGGGGAGTTCCTATAATTCACCCCTCAACTTT
CASSPPRGSSYNSPLNF
>TRBJ1-2|TRBD1|TRBV6-1|.
TGTGCCAGCAGTGAACAACAGGGGTACAGCTATGGCTACACCTTC
CASSEQQGYSYGYTF
>TRBJ1-1|.|TRBV15|many
TGTGCCACCAGCAGAGATCCCGGGACGCTGGCTTTCTTT
CATSRDPGTLAFF
>TRBJ2-6|.|TRBV20-1|few
TGCAGTGCTCAAGGGCGATCTGGGGCCAACGTCCTGACTTTC
CSAQGRSGANVLTF
>TRBJ2-7|.|TRBV27|once
TGTGCCAGCAGTTTCTCTTACAGGGACGAGCAGTACTTC
CASSFSYRDEQYF
>TRBJ1-2|.|TRBV29-1|many
TGCAGCGTTGGTCGAGGATTTGGCTACACCTTC
CSVGRGFGYTF
>TRBJ2-1|.|TRBV13|.
TGTGCCAGCAGCGGCCCCGTCGGGGGCTCCTACAATGAGCAGTTCTTC
CASSGPVGGSYNEQFF
>TRBJ2-3|.|TRBV5-1|few
TGCGCCAGCAGCCAGACCCGAGGGGTAGATACGCAGTATTTT
CASSQTRGVDTQYF
>TRBJ2-7|TRBD1|TRBV28|.
TGTGCCAGCAGTTTATCCACAGGGGGCAGGCTGGCCTACGAGCAGTACTTC
CASSLSTGGRLAYEQYF
>TRBJ2-5|.|TRBV29-1|.
TGCAGCGTCCAAAGGTCGCAGGGACAAGAGACCCAGTACTTC
CSVQRSQGQETQYF
>TRBJ1-2|.|TRBV12-3/TRBV12-4|once
TGTGCCAGCAGGTTCTCAGAAAGTGGCTACACCTTC
CASRFSESGYTF
>TRBJ2-7|TRBD1|TRBV6-1|.
TGTGCCAGCAGTCAACGGGCCAGGGGGAACGAGCAGTACTTC
CASSQRARGNEQYF
>TRBJ1-4|TRBD1|TRBV6-2/TRBV6-3|.
TGTGCCAGCAGCCCCGGGACAGGGGGCCGAATGAAAAAACTGTTTTTT
CASSPGTGGRMKKLFF
>TRBJ1-2|.|TRBV7-9|.
TGTGCCAGCACCCTAGACCTAAACTATGGCTACACCTTC
CASTLDLNYGYTF
>TRBJ1-1|.|TRBV11-2|few
TGTGCCAGCAGCTTAGGATCCCCGGCCAGGGGGAACACTGAAGCTTTCTTT
CASSLGSPARGNTEAFF
>TRBJ2-1|.|TRBV5-5|.
TGTGCCAGCAGCGATGGTAGGTCCTACAATGAGCAGTTCTTC
CASSDGRSYNEQFF
>TRBJ1-3|.|TRBV12-3/TRBV12-4|few
TGTGCCAGCAGTGGGGGGGTATCTTTCTCTGGAAACACCATATATTTT
CASSGGVSFSGNTIYF
>TRBJ2-7|.|TRBV6-2/TRBV6-3|.
TGTGCCAGCAGTTACGGGGACACATACTCCTACGAGCAGTACTTC
CASSYGDTYSYEQYF
>TRBJ2-2|TRBD2|TRBV12-3/TRBV12-4|.
TGTGCCAGCAGTTATCCCAGCGCGGGGGTCGGGGAGCTGTTTTTT
CASSYPSAGVGELFF
>TRBJ1-2|.|TRBV6-2/TRBV6-3|.
TGTGCCAGCACCGACGCGGCAGACTATGGCTACACCTTC
CASTDAADYGYTF
>TRBJ2-5|.|TRBV29-1|few
TGCAGCGTTGAAGCGGGGTGGGAGACCCAGTACTTC
CSVEAGWETQYF
>TRBJ1-6|.|TRBV20-1|many
TGCAGTGCAAACAACAGGGATGCGTGGGTTTCACCCCTCCACTTT
CSANNRDAWVSPLHF
>TRBJ2-7|.|TRBV4-2|.
TGTGCCAGCAGCCAAGACAGACAGGTCGACGAGCAGTACTTC
CASSQDRQVDEQYF
>TRBJ2-5|.|TRBV6-6|.
TGTGCCAGCAGTGTATCCGGAGAGACCCAGTACTTC
CASSVSGETQYF
>TRBJ1-4|.|TRBV10-3|.
TGTGCCATCAGTGAGAATATTGCTGAAAAACTGTTTTTT
CAISENIAEKLFF
>TRBJ2-7|TRBD2|TRBV23-1|few
TGCGCCAGCAGTCAATGGCTAGCGGGGGGTCTCTCCTACGAGCAGTACTTC
CASSQWLAGGLSYEQYF
>TRBJ2-7|.|TRBV7-2|.
TGTGCCAGCAGCTTAGATTGGCTAGCTCGGTACGAGCAGTACTTC
CASSLDWLARYEQYF
>TRBJ2-7|TRBD1|TRBV10-3|few
TGTGCCATCAGTGGGCAGGGGGCGATCTACGAGCAGTACTTC
CAISGQGAIYEQYF
>TRBJ1-6|.|TRBV21-1|.
TGTGCCAGCAGCAAAGAGGGGTCCAGCCGACCTCAACCCCTAAGGCATAATTCACCCCTCCACTTT
CASSKEGSSRPQPLRHNSPLHF
>TRBJ1-6|.|TRBV7-2|few
TGTGCCAGCAGCCGTCTTTCTTCACCCCTCCACTTT
CASSRLSSPLHF
>TRBJ2-7|TRBD1|TRBV28|.
TGTGCCAGCAGTTTGATTACCGGGACAGGTATACCCGAGCAGTACTTC
CASSLITGTGIPEQYF
>TRBJ1-6|.|TRBV19|few
TGTGCCAGTAGTGATACCGGTAATTCACCCCTCCACTTT
CASSDTGNSPLHF
>TRBJ2-3|.|TRBV28|.
TGTGCCAGCAGTTACCCAGATACGCAGTATTTT
CASSYPDTQYF
>TRBJ1-2|.|TRBV20-1|.
TGCAGTGCTAGAGCTTCCGGAGCACTCTATGGCTACACCTTC
CSARASGALYGYTF